This record concerns one TCR beta chain sequence. The antigen remains undetermined. This sample was included in a study of T cell responses to AZD1222 COVID-19 vaccine. Sequenced by immunoSEQ multiplex PCR; TCRdb stores in-frame clones only, minus some. This sample has 95,000 to 150,000 clones, with around 92% found just once. The germline V and J ends were trimmed by 4 bases and 7 bases, with 14 bases remaining between them. CDR3 length: 13 residues. Germline CDR1 SGHNT, CDR2 YYREEE (reference sequence). Broader study findings: Donor demographics were predominantly white British with a female majority; clonal diversity may be underestimated. Of spike-specific TCRs, nearly half reportedly target regions left unmutated in variants. With two AZD1222 doses given, Spike-specific TCR breadth and depth both rose.

The source is an adult in good health. This material consisted of peripheral blood, taken on day 0 of AZD1222 vaccination. This rearrangement joins TRBV5-4 to TRBJ1-2, with a tentative D call TRBD1 (5 bases). The CDR3 coding sequence is TGTGCCAGCAGCGAAGGACAAGAACCTGGCTACACCTTC. Its translation: CASSEGQEPGYTF.